This TCR beta chain originates from a study of molecular identifiers for immune sequencing clone quantification. General observations from the study: Clones that exceeded 20 RNA copies held over 99% of effector molecules, yet under 1% in naive cells.

The use of previously described methods and listed TCR primers produced the bulk TCR libraries. TCRdb re-called the PCR reads with MiXCR, one entry per CDR3 protein. The sample lists over 550,000 distinct CDR3 sequences; 25% were seen once. This clonotype has at least ten counts. Its antigen remains unknown. Naive CD8 T cells underwent sorting with the CD8+CD4-CCR7+CD45RA+ definition. V lost 3 bases and J 0 bases, leaving 14 bases between the germline ends. Germline loops: CDR1 MNHEY, CDR2 SMNVEV (reference sequence). The CDR3 is 16 residues long. The sequence derives from a human donor in good health. Some libraries in this study had Jurkat cell RNA spiked in. The chain joins TRBV27 to TRBJ1-1; D not resolved. The sample comprised naive CD8+ T cells from blood, with Jurkat cell RNA spiked in. Described subset: FACS-sorted CD8+CD4-CCR7+CD45RA+ naive T cells. The CDR3: CASSLLPASMNTEAFF. DNA of the CDR3: TGTGCCAGCAGTTTGTTACCCGCCTCAATGAACACTGAAGCTTTCTTT.